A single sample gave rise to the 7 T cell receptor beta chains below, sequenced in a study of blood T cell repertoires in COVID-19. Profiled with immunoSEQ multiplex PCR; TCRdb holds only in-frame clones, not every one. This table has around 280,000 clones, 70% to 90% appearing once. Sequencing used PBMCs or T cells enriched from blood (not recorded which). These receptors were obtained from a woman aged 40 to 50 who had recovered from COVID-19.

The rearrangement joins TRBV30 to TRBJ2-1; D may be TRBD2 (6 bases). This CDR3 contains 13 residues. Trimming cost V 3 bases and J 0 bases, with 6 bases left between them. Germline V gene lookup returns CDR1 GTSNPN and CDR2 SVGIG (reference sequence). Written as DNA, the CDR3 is TGTGCCTGGAGGGGGGGCTCCTACAATGAGCAGTTCTTC. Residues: CAWRGGSYNEQFF. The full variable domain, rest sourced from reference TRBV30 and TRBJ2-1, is SQTIHQWPATLVQPVGSPLSLECTVEGTSNPNLYWYRQAAGRGLQLLFYSVGIGQISSEVPQNLSASRPQDRQFILSSKKLLLSDSGFYLCAWRGGSYNEQFFGPGTRLTVL.

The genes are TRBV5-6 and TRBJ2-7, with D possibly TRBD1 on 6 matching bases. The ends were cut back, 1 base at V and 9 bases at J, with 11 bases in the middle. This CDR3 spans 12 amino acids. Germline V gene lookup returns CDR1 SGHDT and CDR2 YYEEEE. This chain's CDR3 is CASSLKGEGQYF. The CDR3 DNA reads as TGTGCCAGCAGCTTGAAGGGGGAAGGGCAGTACTTC. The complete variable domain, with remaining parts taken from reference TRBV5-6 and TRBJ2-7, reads DAGVTQSPTHLIKTRGQQVTLRCSPKSGHDTVSWYQQALGQGPQFIFQYYEEEERQRGNFPDRFSGHQFPNYSSELNVNALLLGDSALYLCASSLKGEGQYFGPGTRLTVT.

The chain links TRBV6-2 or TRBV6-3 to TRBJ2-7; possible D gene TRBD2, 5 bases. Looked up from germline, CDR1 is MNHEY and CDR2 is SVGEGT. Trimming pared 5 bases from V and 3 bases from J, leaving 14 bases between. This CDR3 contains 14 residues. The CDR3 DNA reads TGTGCCAGCAGTGTACTGGCGGGTCTCTACGAGCAGTACTTC. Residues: CASSVLAGLYEQYF.

CDR3 region: CASSSSYTDTQYF. Written as DNA, the CDR3 is TGTGCCAGCAGCTCAAGCTACACAGATACGCAGTATTTT. The rearrangement links TRBV7-3 to TRBJ2-3; unclear D gene. In germline, CDR1 is SGHTA, CDR2 FQGTGA. The CDR3 has 13 amino acids. V lost 4 bases and J lost 2, with 7 bases in between.

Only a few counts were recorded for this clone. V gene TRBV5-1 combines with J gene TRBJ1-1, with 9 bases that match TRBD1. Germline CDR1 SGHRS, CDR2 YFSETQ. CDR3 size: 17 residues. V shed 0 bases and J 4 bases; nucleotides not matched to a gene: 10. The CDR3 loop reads CASSLGGTGRSTTEAFF. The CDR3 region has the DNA TGCGCCAGCAGCTTGGGAGGGACAGGGCGGTCGACCACTGAAGCTTTCTTT.

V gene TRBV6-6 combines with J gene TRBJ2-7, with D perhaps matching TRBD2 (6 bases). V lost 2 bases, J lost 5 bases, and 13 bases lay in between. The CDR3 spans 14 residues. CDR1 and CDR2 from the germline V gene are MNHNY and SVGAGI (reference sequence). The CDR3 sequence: CASSYTGSRNEQYF. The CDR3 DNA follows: TGTGCCAGCAGTTACACCGGGAGCAGGAACGAGCAGTACTTC.

CDR3 protein: CASSDGLRALKEQFF. The DNA for the CDR3 is TGTGCCAGCAGTGATGGGCTCCGAGCCCTGAAGGAGCAGTTCTTC. This sequence joins TRBV2 and TRBJ2-1; no clear D. The CDR3 runs to 15 residues. Per germline, CDR1 SNHLY and CDR2 FYNNEI. Between the trimmed V and J ends, which lost 3 bases and 10 bases, there was a span of 19 bases.